This T cell receptor (beta chain) comes out of a study of blood T cell repertoires in COVID-19. Across the study: There were acute and convalescent COVID-19 samples, and they came from the United States, Italy and Spain.

Sequenced by immunoSEQ multiplex PCR; TCRdb stores in-frame clones only, minus some. The sample includes 150,000 to 200,000 clones, over 75% seen only once; the top ten take roughly 9.8%. Deletions cut 1 base from V and 11 bases from J, with 14 bases between. CDR3 length: 13 amino acids. Germline CDR1 SGHDN, CDR2 FVKESK. This sequence joins TRBV14 and TRBJ1-1; no definite D call. This receptor was taken from a human donor with active or convalescent COVID-19. The donor label of this sample is uncertain. Sequencing was done on a sample of peripheral blood. Here the CDR3 reads CASSQGRAWKAFF. The CDR3 region has the DNA TGTGCCAGCAGCCAAGGGAGGGCGTGGAAGGCTTTCTTT.